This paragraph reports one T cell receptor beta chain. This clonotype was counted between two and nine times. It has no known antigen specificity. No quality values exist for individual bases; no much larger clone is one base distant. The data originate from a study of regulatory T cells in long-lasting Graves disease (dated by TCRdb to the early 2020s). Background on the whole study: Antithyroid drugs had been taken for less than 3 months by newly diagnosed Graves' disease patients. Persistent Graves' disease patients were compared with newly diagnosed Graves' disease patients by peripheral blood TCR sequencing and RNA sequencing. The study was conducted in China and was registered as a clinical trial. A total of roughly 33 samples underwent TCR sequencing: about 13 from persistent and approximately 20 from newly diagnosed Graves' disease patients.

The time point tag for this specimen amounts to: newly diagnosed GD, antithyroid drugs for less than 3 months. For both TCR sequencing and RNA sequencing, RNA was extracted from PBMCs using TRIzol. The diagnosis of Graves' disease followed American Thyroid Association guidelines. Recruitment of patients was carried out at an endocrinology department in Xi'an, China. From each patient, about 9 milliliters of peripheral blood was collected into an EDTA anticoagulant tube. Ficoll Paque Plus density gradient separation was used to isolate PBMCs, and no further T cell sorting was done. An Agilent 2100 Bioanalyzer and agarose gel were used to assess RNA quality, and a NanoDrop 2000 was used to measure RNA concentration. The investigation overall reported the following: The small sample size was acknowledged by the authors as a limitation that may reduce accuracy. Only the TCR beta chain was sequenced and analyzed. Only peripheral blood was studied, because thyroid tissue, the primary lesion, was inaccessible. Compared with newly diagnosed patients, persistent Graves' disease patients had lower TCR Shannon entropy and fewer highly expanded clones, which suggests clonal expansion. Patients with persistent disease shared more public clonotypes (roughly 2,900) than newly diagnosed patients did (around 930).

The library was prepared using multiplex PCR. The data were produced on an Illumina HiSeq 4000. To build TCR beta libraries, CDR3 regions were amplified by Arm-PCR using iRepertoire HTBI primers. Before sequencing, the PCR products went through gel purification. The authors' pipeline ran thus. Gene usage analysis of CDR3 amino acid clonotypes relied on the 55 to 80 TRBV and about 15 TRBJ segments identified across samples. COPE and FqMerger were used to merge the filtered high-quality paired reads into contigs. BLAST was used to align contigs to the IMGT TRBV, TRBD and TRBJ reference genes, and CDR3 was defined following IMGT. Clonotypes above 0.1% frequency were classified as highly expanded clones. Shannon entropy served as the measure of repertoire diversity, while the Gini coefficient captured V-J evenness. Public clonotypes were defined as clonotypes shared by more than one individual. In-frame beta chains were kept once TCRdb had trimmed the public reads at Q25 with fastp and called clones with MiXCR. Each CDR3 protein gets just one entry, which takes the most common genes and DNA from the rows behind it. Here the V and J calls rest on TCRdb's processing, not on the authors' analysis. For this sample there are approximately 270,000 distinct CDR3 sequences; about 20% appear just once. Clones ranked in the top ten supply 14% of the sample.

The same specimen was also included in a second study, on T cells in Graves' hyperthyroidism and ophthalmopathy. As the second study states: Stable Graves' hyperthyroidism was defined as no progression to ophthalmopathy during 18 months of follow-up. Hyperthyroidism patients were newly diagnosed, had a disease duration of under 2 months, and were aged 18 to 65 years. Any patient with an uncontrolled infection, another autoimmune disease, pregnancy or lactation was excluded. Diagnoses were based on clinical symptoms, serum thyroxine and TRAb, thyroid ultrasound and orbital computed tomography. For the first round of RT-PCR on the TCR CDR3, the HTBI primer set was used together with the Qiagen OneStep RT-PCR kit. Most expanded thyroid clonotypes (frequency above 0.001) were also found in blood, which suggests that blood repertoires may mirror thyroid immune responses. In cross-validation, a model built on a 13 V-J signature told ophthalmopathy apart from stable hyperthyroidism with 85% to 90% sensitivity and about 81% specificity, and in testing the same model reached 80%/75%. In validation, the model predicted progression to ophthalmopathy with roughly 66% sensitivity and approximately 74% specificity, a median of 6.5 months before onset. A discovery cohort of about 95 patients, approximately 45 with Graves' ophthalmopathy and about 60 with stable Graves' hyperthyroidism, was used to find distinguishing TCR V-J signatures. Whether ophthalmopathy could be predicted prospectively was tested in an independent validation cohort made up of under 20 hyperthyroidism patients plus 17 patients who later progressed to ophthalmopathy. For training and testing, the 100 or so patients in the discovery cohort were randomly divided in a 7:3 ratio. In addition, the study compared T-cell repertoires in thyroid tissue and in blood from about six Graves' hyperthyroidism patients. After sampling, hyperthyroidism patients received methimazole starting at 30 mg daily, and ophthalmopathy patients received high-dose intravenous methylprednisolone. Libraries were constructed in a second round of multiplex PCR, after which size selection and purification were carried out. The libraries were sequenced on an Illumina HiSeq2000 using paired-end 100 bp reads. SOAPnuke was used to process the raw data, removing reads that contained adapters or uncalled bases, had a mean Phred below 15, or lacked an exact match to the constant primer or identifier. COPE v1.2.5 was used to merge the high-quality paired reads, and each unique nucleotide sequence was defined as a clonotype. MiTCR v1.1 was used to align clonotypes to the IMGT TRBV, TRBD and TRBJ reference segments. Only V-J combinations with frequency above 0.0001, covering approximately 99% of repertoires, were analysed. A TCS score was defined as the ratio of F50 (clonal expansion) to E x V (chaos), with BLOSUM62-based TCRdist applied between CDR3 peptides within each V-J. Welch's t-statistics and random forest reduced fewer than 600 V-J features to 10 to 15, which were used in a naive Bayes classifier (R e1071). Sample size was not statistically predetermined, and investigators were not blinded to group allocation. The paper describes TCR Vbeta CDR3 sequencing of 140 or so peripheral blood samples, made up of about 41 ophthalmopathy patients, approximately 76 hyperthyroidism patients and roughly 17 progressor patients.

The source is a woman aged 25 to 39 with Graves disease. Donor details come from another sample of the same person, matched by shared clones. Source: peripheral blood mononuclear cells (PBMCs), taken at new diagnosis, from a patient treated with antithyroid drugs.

The CDR3 in this case is CASSLGTGKSSTDTQYF. The DNA sequence follows: TGCGCCAGCAGCCTGGGGACGGGAAAATCTAGCACAGATACGCAGTATTTT. The V and J segments used are TRBV5-1 and TRBJ2-3; the D element might be TRBD1 or TRBD2, as each aligns at 5 bases. Reading the germline V gene gives CDR1 SGHRS and CDR2 YFSETQ. The CDR3 measures 17 amino acids from cysteine to phenylalanine. Only CDR3 DNA is held: 51 bases, read in frame from base 1. Trimming costs V 4 bases and J 0 bases, and their ends lie 18 bases apart.